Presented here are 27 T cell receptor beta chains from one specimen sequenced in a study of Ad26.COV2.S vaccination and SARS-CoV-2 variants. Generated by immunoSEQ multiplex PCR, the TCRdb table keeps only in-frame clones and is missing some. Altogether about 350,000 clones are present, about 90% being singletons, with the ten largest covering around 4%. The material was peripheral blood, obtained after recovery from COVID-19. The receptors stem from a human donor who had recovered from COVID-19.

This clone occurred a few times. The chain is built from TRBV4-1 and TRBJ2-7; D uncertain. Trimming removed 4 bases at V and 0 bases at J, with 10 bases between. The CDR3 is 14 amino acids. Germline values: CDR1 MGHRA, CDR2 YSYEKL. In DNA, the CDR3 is TGCGCCAGCAGCCCCGCTGAATTCTCCTACGAGCAGTACTTC. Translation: CASSPAEFSYEQYF.

The CDR3 DNA reads as TGCGCCAGCAGCCCGGCGGAGGGGTACTATGGCTACACCTTC. Its translation: CASSPAEGYYGYTF. V usage is TRBV5-1 and J usage is TRBJ1-2, with D perhaps TRBD1 (5 bases). This CDR3 region has 14 residues. With 4 bases removed from V and 3 bases from J, the gap between germline ends came to 13 bases. Per germline, CDR1 SGHRS and CDR2 YFSETQ.

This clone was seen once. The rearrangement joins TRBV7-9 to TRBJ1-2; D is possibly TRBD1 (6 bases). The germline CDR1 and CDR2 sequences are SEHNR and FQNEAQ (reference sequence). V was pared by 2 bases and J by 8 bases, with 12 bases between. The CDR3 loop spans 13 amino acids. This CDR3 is CASSLSGAYGYTF. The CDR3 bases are TGTGCCAGCAGCTTATCGGGGGCCTACGGCTACACCTTC.

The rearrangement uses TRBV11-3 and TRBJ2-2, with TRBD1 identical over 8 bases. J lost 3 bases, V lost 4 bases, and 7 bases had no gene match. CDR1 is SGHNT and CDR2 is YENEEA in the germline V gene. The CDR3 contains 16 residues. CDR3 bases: TGTGCCAGCAGCTCGGACAGGGTCCCCTACACCGGGGAGCTGTTTTTT. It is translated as CASSSDRVPYTGELFF.

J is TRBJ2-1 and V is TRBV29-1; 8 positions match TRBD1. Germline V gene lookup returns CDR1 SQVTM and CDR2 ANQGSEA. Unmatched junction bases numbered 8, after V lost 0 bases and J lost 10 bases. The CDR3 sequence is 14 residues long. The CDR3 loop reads CSVEDRQGAREQFF. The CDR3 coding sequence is TGCAGCGTTGAAGACCGGCAGGGGGCTAGGGAGCAGTTCTTC.

Here the CDR3 reads CASSLPTSGGVADTQYF. CDR3 sequence (DNA): TGCGCCAGCAGCTTACCGACTAGCGGGGGGGTGGCAGATACGCAGTATTTT. The chain carries TRBV5-1 and TRBJ2-3, with 14 bases aligning to TRBD2. This CDR3 has 17 residues. Per the germline V gene, CDR1 is SGHRS and CDR2 is YFSETQ. Losses at the gene ends were 2 bases for V and 4 bases for J; bases not matched to a gene: 6.

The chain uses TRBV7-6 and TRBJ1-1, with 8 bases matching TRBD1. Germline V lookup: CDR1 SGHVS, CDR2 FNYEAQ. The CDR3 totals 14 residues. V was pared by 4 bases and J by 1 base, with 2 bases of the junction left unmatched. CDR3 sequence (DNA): TGTGCCAGCAGCTCCGGGACAGGGAACACTGAAGCTTTCTTT. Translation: CASSSGTGNTEAFF.

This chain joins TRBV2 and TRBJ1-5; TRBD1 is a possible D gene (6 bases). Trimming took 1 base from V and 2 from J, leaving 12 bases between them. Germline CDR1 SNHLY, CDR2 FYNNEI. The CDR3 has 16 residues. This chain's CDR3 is CASSEGFRGGNQPQHF. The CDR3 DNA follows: TGTGCCAGCAGTGAAGGTTTCAGGGGCGGCAATCAGCCCCAGCATTTT.

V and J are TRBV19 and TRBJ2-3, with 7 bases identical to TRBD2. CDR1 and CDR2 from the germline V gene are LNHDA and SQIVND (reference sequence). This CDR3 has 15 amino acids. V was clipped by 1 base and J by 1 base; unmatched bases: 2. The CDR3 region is CASSIGLAGTDTQYF. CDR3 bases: TGTGCCAGTAGTATAGGGCTAGCGGGCACAGATACGCAGTATTTT.

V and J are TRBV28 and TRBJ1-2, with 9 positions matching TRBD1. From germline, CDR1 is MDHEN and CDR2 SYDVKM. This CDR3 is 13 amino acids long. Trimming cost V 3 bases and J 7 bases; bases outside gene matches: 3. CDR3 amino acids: CASSFTGGTGYTF. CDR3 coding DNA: TGTGCCAGCAGTTTTACAGGGGGCACTGGCTACACCTTC.

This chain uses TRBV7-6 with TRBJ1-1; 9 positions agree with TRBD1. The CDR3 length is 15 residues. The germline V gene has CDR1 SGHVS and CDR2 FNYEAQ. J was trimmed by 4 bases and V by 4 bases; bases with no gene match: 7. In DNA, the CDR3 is TGTGCCAGCAGCTCAGAGACAGGGGGGGGCACTGAAGCTTTCTTT. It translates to CASSSETGGGTEAFF.

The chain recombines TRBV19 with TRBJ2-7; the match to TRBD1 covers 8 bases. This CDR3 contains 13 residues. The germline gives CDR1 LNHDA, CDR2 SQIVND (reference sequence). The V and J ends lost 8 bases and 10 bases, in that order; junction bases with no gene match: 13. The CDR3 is CASQKPGQANQYF. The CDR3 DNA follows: TGTGCCAGTCAAAAACCGGGACAGGCAAACCAGTACTTC.

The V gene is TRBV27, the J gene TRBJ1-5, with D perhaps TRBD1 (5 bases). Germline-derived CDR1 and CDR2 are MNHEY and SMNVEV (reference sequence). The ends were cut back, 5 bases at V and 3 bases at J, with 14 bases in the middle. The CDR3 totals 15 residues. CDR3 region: CASSPLGQYNQPQHF. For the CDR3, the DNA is TGTGCCAGCAGTCCACTGGGGCAGTACAATCAGCCCCAGCATTTT.

The chain's CDR3 is CASSLGLGGYTF. The CDR3, as DNA: TGTGCCAGCAGCTTGGGTCTCGGGGGCTACACCTTC. The rearrangement uses TRBV11-2 and TRBJ1-2; D unresolved. The CDR3 runs to 12 residues. The V gene's germline CDR1 is SGHAT and CDR2 FQNNGV. The V end lost 3 bases, the J end lost 8 bases, and 10 bases lay between the germline ends.

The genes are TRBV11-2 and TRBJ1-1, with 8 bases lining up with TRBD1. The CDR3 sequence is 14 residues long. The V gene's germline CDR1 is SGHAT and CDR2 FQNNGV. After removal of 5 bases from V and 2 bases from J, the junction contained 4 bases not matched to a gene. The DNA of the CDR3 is TGTGCCAGCAGCATCCCAGGGGGCAACACTGAAGCTTTCTTT. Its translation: CASSIPGGNTEAFF.

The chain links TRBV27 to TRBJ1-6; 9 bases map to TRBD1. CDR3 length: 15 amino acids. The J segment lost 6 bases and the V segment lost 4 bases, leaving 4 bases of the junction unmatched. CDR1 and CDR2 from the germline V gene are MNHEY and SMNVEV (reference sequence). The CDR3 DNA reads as TGTGCCAGCAGTTATCAGGACAGGGGTAATTCACCCCTCCACTTT. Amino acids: CASSYQDRGNSPLHF.

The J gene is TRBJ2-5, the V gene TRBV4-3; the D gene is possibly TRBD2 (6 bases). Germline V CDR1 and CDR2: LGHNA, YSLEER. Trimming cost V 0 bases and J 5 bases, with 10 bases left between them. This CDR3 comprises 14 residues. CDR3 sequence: CASSQDGGDETQYF. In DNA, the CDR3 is TGCGCCAGCAGCCAAGATGGAGGGGATGAGACCCAGTACTTC.

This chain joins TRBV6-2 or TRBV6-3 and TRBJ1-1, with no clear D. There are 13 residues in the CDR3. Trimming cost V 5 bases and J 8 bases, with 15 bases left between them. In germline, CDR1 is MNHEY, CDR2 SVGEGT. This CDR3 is CASSLRQKKEAFF. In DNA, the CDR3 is TGTGCCAGCAGTCTAAGACAAAAAAAAGAAGCTTTCTTT.

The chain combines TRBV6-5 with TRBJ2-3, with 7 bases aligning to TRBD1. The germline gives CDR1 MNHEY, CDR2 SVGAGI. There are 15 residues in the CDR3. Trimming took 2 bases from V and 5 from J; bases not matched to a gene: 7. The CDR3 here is CASSYVAGGLDTQYF. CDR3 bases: TGTGCCAGCAGTTACGTGGCAGGGGGATTAGATACGCAGTATTTT.

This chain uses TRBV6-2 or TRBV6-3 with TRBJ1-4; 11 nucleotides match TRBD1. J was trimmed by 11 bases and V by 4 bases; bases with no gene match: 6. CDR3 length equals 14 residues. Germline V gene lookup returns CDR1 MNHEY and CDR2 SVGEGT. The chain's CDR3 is CASSSRTGGKKLFF. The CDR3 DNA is TGTGCCAGCAGTTCCCGGACAGGGGGCAAGAAACTGTTTTTT.

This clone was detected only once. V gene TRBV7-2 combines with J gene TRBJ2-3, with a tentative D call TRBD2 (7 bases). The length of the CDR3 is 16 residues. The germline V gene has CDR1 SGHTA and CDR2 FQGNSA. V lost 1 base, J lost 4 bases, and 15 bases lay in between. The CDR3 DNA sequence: TGTGCCAGCAGCTTAGTTGGGGGGGGCCTCCCAGATACGCAGTATTTT. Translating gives CASSLVGGGLPDTQYF.

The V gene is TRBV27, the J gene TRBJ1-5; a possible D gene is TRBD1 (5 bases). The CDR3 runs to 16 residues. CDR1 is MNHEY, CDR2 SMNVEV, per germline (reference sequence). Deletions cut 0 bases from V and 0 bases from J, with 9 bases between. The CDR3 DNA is TGTGCCAGCAGTTTATCTCCCGACAGTAGCAATCAGCCCCAGCATTTT. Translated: CASSLSPDSSNQPQHF.

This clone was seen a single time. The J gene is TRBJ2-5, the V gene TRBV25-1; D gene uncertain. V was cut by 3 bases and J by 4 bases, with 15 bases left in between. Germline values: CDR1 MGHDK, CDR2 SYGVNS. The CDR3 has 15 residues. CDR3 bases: TGTGCCAGCAGTGACGTCGCCGGAGCAGGAGAGACCCAGTACTTC. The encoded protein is CASSDVAGAGETQYF.

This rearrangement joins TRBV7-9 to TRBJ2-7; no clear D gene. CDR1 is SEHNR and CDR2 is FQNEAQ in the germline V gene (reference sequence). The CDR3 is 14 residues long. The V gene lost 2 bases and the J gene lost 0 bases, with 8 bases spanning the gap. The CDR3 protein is CASSLIGSSYEQYF. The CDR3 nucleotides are TGTGCCAGCAGCTTAATCGGCAGCTCCTACGAGCAGTACTTC.

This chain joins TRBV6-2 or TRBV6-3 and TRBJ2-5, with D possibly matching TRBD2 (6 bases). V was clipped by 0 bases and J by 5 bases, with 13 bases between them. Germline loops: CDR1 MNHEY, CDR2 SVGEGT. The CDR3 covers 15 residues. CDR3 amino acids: CASSYSLRGGETQYF. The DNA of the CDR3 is TGTGCCAGCAGTTACTCCTTGCGGGGAGGTGAGACCCAGTACTTC.

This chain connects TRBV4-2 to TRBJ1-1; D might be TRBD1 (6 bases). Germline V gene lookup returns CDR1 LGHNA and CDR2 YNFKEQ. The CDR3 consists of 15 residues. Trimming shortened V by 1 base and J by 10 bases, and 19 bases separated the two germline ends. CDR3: CASSQGVSGDRGAFF. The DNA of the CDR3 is TGTGCCAGCAGCCAAGGGGTATCAGGGGATAGGGGAGCTTTCTTT.

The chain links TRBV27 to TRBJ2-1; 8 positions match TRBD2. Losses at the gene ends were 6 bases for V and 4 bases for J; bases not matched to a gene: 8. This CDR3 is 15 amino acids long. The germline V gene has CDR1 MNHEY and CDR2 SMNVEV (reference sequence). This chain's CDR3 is CASSEVGGGYNEQFF. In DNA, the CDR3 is TGTGCCAGCAGCGAGGTCGGGGGGGGGTACAATGAGCAGTTCTTC.